This is a list of T cell receptor beta chains from one sample in a study of T cells in Graves' hyperthyroidism and ophthalmopathy. Via MiXCR, TCRdb re-called the multiplex PCR reads, giving one row per CDR3 protein. Seen here are 640,000 or so distinct CDR3 sequences, 13% to 15% observed once, and the top ten hold roughly 7%. Material: blood. The receptors were gathered from a young woman with Graves' ophthalmopathy. Both conserved end residues are trimmed from each CDR3. The order of the fields is J gene, V gene, D gene, CDR3 protein. The D gene is left open where the match is weak.

j_call: TRBJ2-7
v_call: TRBV28
d_call: TRBD2
cdr3_aa: ASSLQTSGRPYEQY

j_call: TRBJ2-1
v_call: TRBV30
d_call: .
cdr3_aa: AWSAVEGRYYNEQF

j_call: TRBJ2-7
v_call: TRBV20-1
d_call: TRBD1
cdr3_aa: SARQGSEQY

j_call: TRBJ1-2
v_call: TRBV6-1
d_call: .
cdr3_aa: ASRTLWGARGYT

j_call: TRBJ1-2
v_call: TRBV6-1
d_call: .
cdr3_aa: ASSLGVGWYGYT

j_call: TRBJ2-7
v_call: TRBV6-4
d_call: TRBD1
cdr3_aa: ASSEGQGTEQY

j_call: TRBJ1-1
v_call: TRBV27
d_call: TRBD1
cdr3_aa: ASSFLGQLPNTEAF

j_call: TRBJ2-5
v_call: TRBV20-1
d_call: TRBD2
cdr3_aa: SARAPSGSWETQY

j_call: TRBJ1-4
v_call: TRBV19
d_call: .
cdr3_aa: ASSPVNRGEKLF

j_call: TRBJ2-7
v_call: TRBV2
d_call: TRBD2
cdr3_aa: ASSGTSGATEQY

j_call: TRBJ1-2
v_call: TRBV7-3
d_call: TRBD1
cdr3_aa: ASSLQDRVSYGYT

j_call: TRBJ1-5
v_call: TRBV12-3/TRBV12-4
d_call: TRBD1
cdr3_aa: ASRPGQGAYNQPQH

j_call: TRBJ2-1
v_call: TRBV24-1
d_call: TRBD2
cdr3_aa: ATSAWTSGDEQF

j_call: TRBJ2-7
v_call: TRBV18
d_call: .
cdr3_aa: ASSPPGWDSYEQY

j_call: TRBJ2-4
v_call: TRBV6-1
d_call: TRBD1
cdr3_aa: ASNHRGKNKNIQY

j_call: TRBJ1-1
v_call: TRBV24-1
d_call: .
cdr3_aa: ATRMNTEAF

j_call: TRBJ2-3
v_call: TRBV5-1
d_call: .
cdr3_aa: AGSFLRTSTDTQY

j_call: TRBJ1-5
v_call: TRBV28
d_call: .
cdr3_aa: ASSFFGQIYQPQH

j_call: TRBJ2-5
v_call: TRBV14
d_call: .
cdr3_aa: ASSQDLIVEGRETQY

j_call: TRBJ2-1
v_call: TRBV4-1
d_call: .
cdr3_aa: ASSQDEWSSYNEQF

j_call: TRBJ1-1
v_call: TRBV2
d_call: .
cdr3_aa: ASSVSGFDTEAF

j_call: TRBJ1-2
v_call: TRBV5-8
d_call: .
cdr3_aa: ASTIKVGFDDYGYT

j_call: TRBJ2-1
v_call: TRBV15
d_call: .
cdr3_aa: ATSPRGDEQF